These 24 T cell receptor beta chains originate from one sample sequenced in a study of technical replicates of blood from a handful of donors. Measured with immunoSEQ multiplex PCR; TCRdb has only the in-frame clones, and not every one. The table includes 8,500 to 13,000 clones, 94% detected once. Sequenced input: PBMCs. Receptor source: a human donor in good health.

V is TRBV27 and J is TRBJ2-7; 7 positions match TRBD1. J gave up 4 bases and V 4 bases, and 7 bases lay outside the gene matches. Germline V lookup: CDR1 MNHEY, CDR2 SMNVEV (reference sequence). CDR3 length: 14 residues. The CDR3 region is CASSWTGEAYEQYF. The CDR3 nucleotides are TGTGCCAGCAGTTGGACAGGAGAGGCATACGAGCAGTACTTC.

The V gene is TRBV7-8, the J gene TRBJ2-2, with D unresolved. Germline V gene lookup returns CDR1 SGHVS and CDR2 FQNEAQ. The CDR3 contains 16 residues. The ends were cut back, 5 bases at V and 0 bases at J, with 13 bases in the middle. CDR3 sequence (DNA): TGTGCCAGCAGCCTCAAGCGTCTAGCGAACACCGGGGAGCTGTTTTTT. Its translation is CASSLKRLANTGELFF.

This sequence joins TRBV6-1 and TRBJ2-3; 10 nucleotides agree with TRBD2. V lost 7 bases, J lost 5 bases, and 9 bases stayed unmatched. There are 15 residues in the CDR3. CDR1 and CDR2 from the germline V gene are MNHNS and SASEGT. The CDR3 sequence is CASTDLAGDLDTQYF. CDR3 bases: TGTGCCAGCACCGACCTAGCGGGAGATTTAGATACGCAGTATTTT.

V is TRBV19 and J is TRBJ1-2; D is unresolved. The germline V gene has CDR1 LNHDA and CDR2 SQIVND (reference sequence). CDR3 size: 12 residues. Trimming removed 4 bases from V and 4 bases from J, with 7 bases in between. The DNA for the CDR3 is TGTGCCAGTAGTACAACAGCCTATGGCTACACCTTC. Its protein is CASSTTAYGYTF.

This clone is a singleton in its sample. In nucleotides, the CDR3 is TGCACCAGCAGCCAGACCCCGGGACTAGCGGGAGAGCTGAACACCGGGGAGCTGTTTTTT. Its translation is CTSSQTPGLAGELNTGELFF. The chain couples TRBV1 to TRBJ2-2; the tabulated D call, TRBD2, remains unverified against the DNA. TRBV1 constitutes a pseudogene. The CDR3 spans 20 residues.

The chain couples TRBV28 to TRBJ2-6, with unresolved D. Germline assignment: CDR1 MDHEN and CDR2 SYDVKM. This CDR3 contains 16 residues. Trimming shortened V by 5 bases and J by 0 bases, and 11 bases separated the two germline ends. The CDR3 reads CASSTPRVSGANVLTF. CDR3 coding DNA: TGTGCCAGCAGTACACCTCGGGTCTCTGGGGCCAACGTCCTGACTTTC.

The chain carries TRBV6-1 and TRBJ2-1; weak D call: TRBD2 (6 bases). CDR1 is MNHNS and CDR2 is SASEGT in the germline V gene. V gave up 6 bases and J gave up 5 bases, with 11 bases separating them. This CDR3 spans 13 amino acids. CDR3 DNA sequence: TGTGCCAGCAGGGGGGGTCTCGACAATGAGCAGTTCTTC. Translation: CASRGGLDNEQFF.

The rearrangement links TRBV7-3 to TRBJ1-5, with TRBD1 matching 9 bases. CDR1 and CDR2 (germline): SGHTA, FQGTGA. The V and J ends lost 5 bases and 5 bases, in that order; junction bases with no gene match: 10. This CDR3 comprises 16 residues. CDR3: CASSTWTGERDQPQHF. The CDR3 nucleotides are TGTGCCAGCAGCACCTGGACAGGGGAAAGAGATCAGCCCCAGCATTTT.

The gene calls are TRBV5-1 and TRBJ2-1; 11 positions match TRBD2. This CDR3 contains 15 residues. The trim removed 4 bases at V and 6 bases at J, leaving 6 bases unmatched. CDR1 and CDR2 from the germline V gene are SGHRS and YFSETQ. The CDR3 is CASSPGTSGLNEQFF. CDR3 nucleotides: TGCGCCAGCAGCCCAGGGACTAGCGGTCTCAATGAGCAGTTCTTC.

The V and J genes are TRBV2 and TRBJ1-1; no clear D. The V gene lost 5 bases and the J gene lost 1 base, with 8 bases spanning the gap. The germline V gene has CDR1 SNHLY and CDR2 FYNNEI. The CDR3 consists of 13 residues. This chain's CDR3 is CASSPNRNTEAFF. CDR3 nucleotide sequence: TGTGCCAGCAGTCCTAACAGGAACACTGAAGCTTTCTTT.

This chain uses TRBV7-2 with TRBJ2-5; no reliable D call. Trimming shortened V by 0 bases and J by 5 bases, and 7 bases separated the two germline ends. CDR1 and CDR2 from the germline V gene are SGHTA and FQGNSA. The CDR3 totals 13 residues. The CDR3 sequence: CASSLANQETQYF. CDR3 DNA sequence: TGTGCCAGCAGCTTAGCGAATCAGGAGACCCAGTACTTC. Supplemented by reference TRBV7-2 and TRBJ2-5, the full variable domain reads GAGVSQSPSNKVTEKGKDVELRCDPISGHTALYWYRQSLGQGLEFLIYFQGNSAPDKSGLPSDRFSAERTGGSVSTLTIQRTQQEDSAVYLCASSLANQETQYFGPGTRLLVL.

This chain joins TRBV11-3 and TRBJ2-1; 11 bases match TRBD2. The germline V gene has CDR1 SGHNT and CDR2 YENEEA. There are 16 residues in the CDR3. V trimming: 5 bases; J trimming: 1 base; junction bases outside the gene matches: 4. Here the CDR3 DNA reads TGTGCCAGCAGCCCAACTAGCGGGAGTTCCTACAATGAGCAGTTCTTC. Translated: CASSPTSGSSYNEQFF.

The count of this clone is one. CDR3 in amino acids: CASGHPFDITSGGGQETQYF. The DNA of the CDR3 is TGTGCTAGTGGCCACCCATTCGACATTACTAGCGGGGGCGGCCAAGAGACCCAGTACTTC. This chain connects TRBV12-5 to TRBJ2-5; 11 nucleotides match TRBD2. The germline CDR1 and CDR2 sequences are LGHNT and FRNRAP. The CDR3 spans 20 residues. The V gene end was trimmed by 6 bases and the J gene end by 1 base; junction bases not matched to a gene: 19.

V and J are TRBV25-1 and TRBJ2-7; D not certain. Germline loops: CDR1 MGHDK, CDR2 SYGVNS. The CDR3 extends over 14 amino acids. Trimming pared 5 bases from V and 5 bases from J, leaving 16 bases between. The CDR3 is CASSFSRRSDEQYF. CDR3 coding DNA: TGTGCCAGCAGTTTCTCGCGCAGGTCAGACGAGCAGTACTTC.

The V gene is TRBV18, the J gene TRBJ1-1; D unclear. Per the germline V gene, CDR1 is KGHSH and CDR2 is LQKENI. This CDR3 region has 15 residues. V shed 3 bases and J shed 0 bases, with 11 bases lying between them. Here the CDR3 reads CASSPRSAVNTEAFF. The CDR3 nucleotides are TGTGCCAGCTCACCGCGGTCAGCGGTGAACACTGAAGCTTTCTTT. Looking up the rest from reference TRBV18 and TRBJ1-1 gives the full variable domain: NAGVMQNPRHLVRRRGQEARLRCSPMKGHSHVYWYRQLPEEGLKFMVYLQKENIIDESGMPKERFSAEFPKEGPSILRIQQVVRGDSAAYFCASSPRSAVNTEAFFGQGTRLTVV.

The chain carries TRBV10-2 and TRBJ1-2, with no clear D. V lost 7 bases, J lost 1 base, and 7 bases lay in between. There are 12 residues in the CDR3. Germline assignment: CDR1 WSHSY and CDR2 SAAADI. The CDR3 reads CASTPDNYGYTF. As DNA, the CDR3 is TGCGCCAGCACACCAGATAACTATGGCTACACCTTC.

This sequence joins TRBV5-1 and TRBJ2-3, with 10 positions matching TRBD1. CDR1 is SGHRS, CDR2 YFSETQ, per germline. V was pared by 4 bases and J by 0 bases, with 11 bases of the junction left unmatched. This CDR3 is 18 amino acids long. In DNA, the CDR3 is TGCGCCAGCAGCGCGAAGCCGACAGGGGGCGGGAGCACAGATACGCAGTATTTT. It translates to CASSAKPTGGGSTDTQYF.

The V gene is TRBV28, the J gene TRBJ1-4, with D uncertain. V shed 8 bases and J shed 8 bases, with 15 bases lying between them. This CDR3 is 13 amino acids long. From germline, CDR1 is MDHEN and CDR2 SYDVKM. CDR3 protein: CASLGGGEEKLFF. CDR3 nucleotides: TGTGCCAGCCTGGGCGGAGGAGAGGAAAAACTGTTTTTT.

This chain joins TRBV10-1 and TRBJ1-3; possible D gene TRBD1, 6 bases. The CDR3 totals 19 residues. The ends were cut back, 3 bases at V and 0 bases at J, with 21 bases in the middle. Per the germline V gene, CDR1 is WNHNN and CDR2 is SYGVQD (reference sequence). CDR3 bases: TGCGCCAGCAGTGAATTCCAGGGGACCTCCCTAATCTCTGGAAACACCATATATTTT. This codes for CASSEFQGTSLISGNTIYF.

The rearrangement joins TRBV6-1 to TRBJ2-5; 7 bases match TRBD1. The V segment lost 4 bases and the J segment 5 bases; nucleotides outside the gene matches: 16. The CDR3 runs 17 residues. Per the germline V gene, CDR1 is MNHNS and CDR2 is SASEGT. The DNA of the CDR3 is TGTGCCAGCAGTGCCCGCATAGACAGGGTAGGAGATGAGACCCAGTACTTC. This translates into CASSARIDRVGDETQYF.

The rearrangement uses TRBV2 and TRBJ1-1; the match to TRBD1 covers 9 bases. This CDR3 has 16 amino acids. Germline CDR1 and CDR2: SNHLY and FYNNEI. The trim removed 8 bases at V and 0 bases at J, leaving 10 bases unmatched. CDR3 nucleotide sequence: TGTGCCAGCCCGGTAAGGGGACAGGGTATGAACACTGAAGCTTTCTTT. Residues: CASPVRGQGMNTEAFF.

The chain combines TRBV21-1 with TRBJ2-1; the table gives TRBD2 as D, unverified against the DNA. TRBV21-1 is a pseudogene locus. The CDR3 has 17 amino acids. The CDR3 nucleotides are TGTGCCAGCAGCAAGGCTAGCGGGAGAAGGTCCTACAATGAGCAGTTCTTC. Protein product: CASSKASGRRSYNEQFF.

This clone was recorded only once. V and J are TRBV2 and TRBJ2-1; D remains ambiguous. Germline CDR1 is SNHLY and CDR2 is FYNNEI. V lost 7 bases to trimming and J lost 5 bases, with 15 bases between them. The CDR3 length is 14 residues. CDR3 DNA: TGTGCCAGCAACCCGAGTTCCGTTAACAATGAGCAGTTCTTC. Its translation: CASNPSSVNNEQFF.

The chain is built from TRBV10-3 and TRBJ1-2; 7 nucleotides agree with TRBD1. There are 14 residues in the CDR3. The junction had 3 bases not matched to a gene; V was cut back by 4 bases and J by 1 base. Per the germline V gene, CDR1 is ENHRY and CDR2 is SYGVKD. The CDR3: CAISGQGNNYGYTF. In DNA form, the CDR3 reads TGTGCCATCAGTGGACAGGGAAATAACTATGGCTACACCTTC.